The 13 T cell receptor beta chains presented below share a single source sample, sequenced in a study of blood T cell repertoires in COVID-19. The protocol was immunoSEQ multiplex PCR, while the TCRdb copy is restricted to in-frame clones and leaves out a portion. The sample gives 150,000 to 200,000 clones, about four fifths of which show up once; roughly an eighth is in the top ten. Sequencing was performed on peripheral blood. Every receptor here comes from a man aged 18 to 29 with active or convalescent COVID-19.

The V gene is TRBV7-2, the J gene TRBJ2-3, with TRBD2 matching over 8 bases. The CDR3 has 15 amino acids. Trimming removed 1 base from V and 6 bases from J; junction bases left unmatched: 6. Germline assignment: CDR1 SGHTA and CDR2 FQGNSA. The CDR3 loop reads CASSLGSGRGDTQYF. The DNA for the CDR3 is TGTGCCAGCAGCTTAGGGAGCGGGAGAGGTGATACGCAGTATTTT.

This clone was observed a few times. The rearrangement joins TRBV3-1 (or the pseudogene TRBV3-2) to TRBJ2-1; 12 bases map to TRBD2. Per germline, CDR1 LGHDT and CDR2 YNNKEL (reference sequence). J gave up 2 bases and V 6 bases, and 5 bases lay outside the gene matches. This CDR3 region has 16 residues. The chain's CDR3 is CASSDRTSGAYNEQFF. CDR3 sequence (DNA): TGTGCCAGCAGTGACAGGACTAGCGGGGCCTACAATGAGCAGTTCTTC.

The V gene is TRBV11-2, the J gene TRBJ2-7; no definite D call. Trimming cost V 3 bases and J 2 bases, with 11 bases left between them. The germline gives CDR1 SGHAT, CDR2 FQNNGV. This CDR3 region has 14 residues. This chain's CDR3 is CASSFGRPTYEQYF. The CDR3 coding sequence is TGTGCCAGCAGCTTTGGCAGGCCAACCTACGAGCAGTACTTC. The full variable domain, completed using reference TRBV11-2 and TRBJ2-7, is EAGVAQSPRYKIIEKRQSVAFWCNPISGHATLYWYQQILGQGPKLLIQFQNNGVVDDSQLPKDRFSAERLKGVDSTLKIQPAKLEDSAVYLCASSFGRPTYEQYFGPGTRLTVT.

The V and J genes are TRBV5-6 and TRBJ1-2, with 12 bases that match TRBD1. This CDR3 spans 17 amino acids. The V gene end was trimmed by 2 bases and the J gene end by 5 bases; junction bases not matched to a gene: 10. CDR1 is SGHDT and CDR2 is YYEEEE in the germline V gene. CDR3 sequence: CASSFRDRGRGDYGYTF. DNA of the CDR3: TGTGCCAGCAGCTTCCGGGACAGGGGGCGCGGAGATTATGGCTACACCTTC.

The chain couples TRBV28 to TRBJ2-7; D unresolved. This CDR3 has 14 residues. CDR1 and CDR2 (germline): MDHEN, SYDVKM. V was clipped by 6 bases and J by 7 bases, with 19 bases between them. Here the CDR3 reads CASRPLRVPWEQYF. The DNA of the CDR3 is TGTGCCAGCAGGCCCCTCCGGGTCCCCTGGGAGCAGTACTTC.

The genes are TRBV7-9 and TRBJ2-3, with a tentative D call TRBD2 (7 bases). The length of the CDR3 is 17 residues. V lost 2 bases and J lost 6, with 21 bases in between. CDR1 and CDR2 (germline): SEHNR, FQNEAQ (reference sequence). DNA of the CDR3: TGTGCCAGCAGCTTACCCGGACTAGACCCGGGGGCCGATACGCAGTATTTT. Its translation: CASSLPGLDPGADTQYF.

This clone was picked up one time. The chain is built from TRBV11-2 and TRBJ2-7, with D unclear. CDR1 is SGHAT, CDR2 FQNNGV, per germline. The CDR3 has 13 amino acids. V was pared by 1 base and J by 4 bases, with 8 bases between. The CDR3 region has the DNA TGTGCCAGCAGCTTAGGACACGGATACGAGCAGTACTTC. Its translation: CASSLGHGYEQYF.

The V and J genes are TRBV29-1 and TRBJ2-1, with 13 nucleotides matching TRBD2. The CDR3 spans 16 residues. The V segment lost 5 bases and the J segment 4 bases; nucleotides outside the gene matches: 8. Germline V CDR1 and CDR2: SQVTM, ANQGSEA. The CDR3 region has the DNA TGCAGCGTTACTGGACTAGCGGGAGCCAGGTACAATGAGCAGTTCTTC. Its translation: CSVTGLAGARYNEQFF.

The chain recombines TRBV6-6 with TRBJ2-7, with TRBD2 matching over 10 bases. Germline CDR1 MNHNY, CDR2 SVGAGI (reference sequence). The CDR3 has 14 amino acids. Trimming removed 5 bases from V and 2 bases from J; junction bases left unmatched: 3. The CDR3 is CASSLAGDAYEQYF. The CDR3 nucleotides read TGTGCCAGCAGTCTAGCGGGGGACGCCTACGAGCAGTACTTC.

V usage is TRBV15 and J usage is TRBJ2-7, with a weak D call TRBD1 (6 bases). Trimming shortened V by 0 bases and J by 3 bases, and 12 bases separated the two germline ends. This CDR3 region has 15 residues. CDR1 is LNHNV, CDR2 YYDKDF, per germline (reference sequence). CDR3 coding DNA: TGTGCCACCAGCAGAGATCCGACAGGAGTCTACGAGCAGTACTTC. It yields the protein CATSRDPTGVYEQYF. Filled out from reference TRBV15 and TRBJ2-7, the complete variable domain reads DAMVIQNPRYQVTQFGKPVTLSCSQTLNHNVMYWYQQKSSQAPKLLFHYYDKDFNNEADTPDNFQSRRPNTSFCFLDIRSPGLGDTAMYLCATSRDPTGVYEQYFGPGTRLTVT.

This chain links TRBV6-1 with TRBJ2-7; 7 bases align to TRBD2. This CDR3 is 15 amino acids long. The germline gives CDR1 MNHNS, CDR2 SASEGT. With 1 base clipped from V and 6 bases from J, the junction kept 9 bases outside the gene matches. CDR3 sequence (DNA): TGTGCCAGCAGTGAAGGGACTAGTACGCTCCGCGAGCAGTACTTC. Protein sequence: CASSEGTSTLREQYF.

This chain uses TRBV7-7 with TRBJ2-3, with 8 bases that match TRBD2. V gave up 2 bases and J gave up 5 bases; unmatched junction bases: 6. CDR1 SSHAT and CDR2 FNYEAQ come from the germline V gene (reference sequence). The CDR3 runs 15 residues. The CDR3 spells CASSLFSGAGDTQYF. The CDR3, as DNA: TGTGCCAGCAGCTTATTTAGCGGGGCGGGAGATACGCAGTATTTT.

This clone has at least ten counts. This rearrangement joins TRBV29-1 to TRBJ2-5; possibly TRBD1 for D (6 bases). Germline values: CDR1 SQVTM, CDR2 ANQGSEA. With 8 bases removed from V and 0 bases from J, the gap between germline ends came to 10 bases. The CDR3 runs to 12 residues. The CDR3 loop is CSCRTDQETQYF. The CDR3 nucleotides are TGCAGCTGCAGGACAGACCAAGAGACCCAGTACTTC.